These T cell receptor beta chains were read from a single sample in a study of T-cell memory formation after mild COVID-19. TCRdb reanalysed the 5' RACE reads using MiXCR and keeps one entry per CDR3 protein. This sample has around 340,000 distinct CDR3 sequences, with about 16% found just once. Source material: PBMCs or a T cell subset sorted from them (not recorded which). These receptors originate from a man younger than 35 who had mild COVID-19 (a few samples of this study predate the infection). Cell type and time point are not known. CDR3s include the opening cysteine and the closing phenylalanine or tryptophan. A D gene is named only where the DNA matches it firmly. Size values are once, few and many counts, or a class for expanded clones, and some rows have none.

j_call | d_call | v_call | cdr3_length | clone_size | cdr3_nt | cdr3_aa
TRBJ1-4 | . | TRBV2 | 15 | . | TGTGCCAGCAGTCAAAGGGGCCAGGGTACAGGAAAACTGTTTTTT | CASSQRGQGTGKLFF
TRBJ2-3 | . | TRBV7-9 | 11 | few | TGTGCCAGCGCATCTTTAGATACGCAGTATTTT | CASASLDTQYF
TRBJ1-5 | TRBD1 | TRBV7-8 | 16 | many | TGTGCCAGCAGCTTAGCGACAGGGGATGTGAATCAGCCCCAGCATTTT | CASSLATGDVNQPQHF
TRBJ2-5 | . | TRBV6-6 | 14 | few | TGTGCCAGCAGTTACAGTTTGGGGATGGAGACCCAGTACTTC | CASSYSLGMETQYF
TRBJ1-1 | . | TRBV7-2 | 12 | . | TGTGCCAGCAGCTTAAGGGGAATGGAAGCTTTCTTT | CASSLRGMEAFF
TRBJ2-1 | . | TRBV20-1 | 17 | many | TGCAGTGCTAGAGTCTCGGGACATGGGAGGTACTACAATGAGCAGTTCTTC | CSARVSGHGRYYNEQFF
TRBJ2-7 | TRBD2 | TRBV10-1 | 14 | many | TGCGCCAGCAGTGAAGCGGGGAGGCCCTACGAGCAGTACTTC | CASSEAGRPYEQYF
TRBJ2-5 | . | TRBV5-6 | 15 | . | TGTGCCAGCAGCTTTCCAGGGGCCCGCCCCGTAGCCCAGTACTTC | CASSFPGARPVAQYF
TRBJ2-3 | . | TRBV4-1 | 15 | . | TGCGCCAGCAGCCCGGAATCAGGGCGCACAGATACGCAGTATTTT | CASSPESGRTDTQYF
TRBJ1-2 | TRBD1 | TRBV7-3 | 16 | few | TGTGCCAGCAGTCAAGGCGCCCCGGGACAGGGCTTTGGCTACACCTTC | CASSQGAPGQGFGYTF
TRBJ1-1 | . | TRBV7-9 | 13 | few | TGTGCCTCCCGGGCGATCGCTGGCACTGAAGCTTTCTTT | CASRAIAGTEAFF
TRBJ1-1 | . | TRBV20-1 | 10 | . | TGCAGTGGGCTGGGAACTGAAGCTTTCTTT | CSGLGTEAFF
TRBJ1-1 | . | TRBV29-1 | 12 | . | TGCAGCGTTGAAGATCCGCCAGGGGCGGCTTTCTTT | CSVEDPPGAAFF
TRBJ2-5 | . | TRBV29-1 | 14 | . | TGCAGCGTTGATGCATCGGTACAGAAAGAGACCCAGTACTTC | CSVDASVQKETQYF
TRBJ2-2 | . | TRBV5-4 | 11 | . | TGTGCCAGCAGCGGGATCGGGGAGCTGTTTTTT | CASSGIGELFF
TRBJ1-1 | TRBD1 | TRBV7-9 | 15 | . | TGTGCCAGCAGCCTCCAAGGACAGGCAGAGACTGAAGCTTTCTTT | CASSLQGQAETEAFF
TRBJ1-1 | . | TRBV2 | 15 | . | TGTGCCAGCAGTGAAGCGGTGCAGATGAACACTGAAGCTTTCTTT | CASSEAVQMNTEAFF
TRBJ1-3 | . | TRBV4-2 | 14 | . | TGTGCCAGCCGGACATCCCAGGAGGGAAACACCATATATTTT | CASRTSQEGNTIYF
TRBJ1-2 | . | TRBV6-1 | 12 | . | TGTGCCAGCAGTGAGGGTTTCTATGGCTACACCTTC | CASSEGFYGYTF
TRBJ2-1 | . | TRBV9 | 12 | . | TGTGCCAGCAGCGTAGTGGGTGGGAAGCAGTTCTTC | CASSVVGGKQFF
TRBJ1-2 | . | TRBV7-9 | 13 | . | TGTGCCACTCACCAAGGCCTTAACTATGGCTACACCTTC | CATHQGLNYGYTF
TRBJ2-7 | . | TRBV6-2/TRBV6-3 | 12 | . | TGTGCCAGCAGTTACGCCGTAGGCGAGCAGTACTTC | CASSYAVGEQYF
TRBJ2-6 | . | TRBV7-3 | 13 | few | TGTGCCAGCAGCTTTATAGGGGCCAACGTCCTGACTTTC | CASSFIGANVLTF
TRBJ2-3 | TRBD2 | TRBV3-1 | 18 | few | TGTGCCAGCAGCCAAGATTTCTACAAGCGGGGAGGGACAGATACGCAGTATTTT | CASSQDFYKRGGTDTQYF
TRBJ2-4 | . | TRBV11-2 | 15 | many | TGTGCCAGCAGCTTTGGGCAGCTAGCCAAAAACATTCAGTACTTC | CASSFGQLAKNIQYF
TRBJ2-5 | TRBD1 | TRBV6-5 | 13 | many | TGTGCCAGCAGTAACAGGGGGCTCGAGACCCAGTACTTC | CASSNRGLETQYF
TRBJ2-7 | . | TRBV5-1 | 15 | few | TGCGCCAGCAGCACCACTGGGCAGGACCCCAACGAGCAGTACTTC | CASSTTGQDPNEQYF
TRBJ2-3 | TRBD1 | TRBV4-2 | 16 | . | TGTGCCAGCAGCCATGAACAGGGGGCGCGATCAGATACGCAGTATTTT | CASSHEQGARSDTQYF
TRBJ2-1 | TRBD2 | TRBV6-4 | 16 | few | TGTGCCAGCAGTGACAGGGTCGGGGGGGACTACAATGAGCAGTTCTTC | CASSDRVGGDYNEQFF
TRBJ2-5 | . | TRBV7-8 | 14 | many | TGTGCCAGCAGCTTAGGGGGACTCCAAGAGACCCAGTACTTC | CASSLGGLQETQYF
TRBJ2-7 | . | TRBV6-5 | 13 | few | TGTGCCAGCACCTCGGGCGTCGCCTACGAGCAGTACTTC | CASTSGVAYEQYF
TRBJ1-1 | . | TRBV12-3/TRBV12-4 | 15 | once | TGTGCCAGCAGTTTAAGTTCGGGGCCGAACACTGAAGCTTTCTTT | CASSLSSGPNTEAFF
TRBJ2-3 | . | TRBV4-3 | 16 | . | TGCGCCAGCAGCCACGGTCGGGGCAGCCACACAGATACGCAGTATTTT | CASSHGRGSHTDTQYF
TRBJ1-6 | TRBD1 | TRBV6-5 | 16 | few | TGTGCCAGCAGACGGACAGGGGGATCCTATAATTCACCCCTCCACTTT | CASRRTGGSYNSPLHF
TRBJ1-6 | . | TRBV12-3/TRBV12-4 | 14 | . | TGTGCCAGCAGTTTAGGACAGGCCCCCTCGCCCCTCCACTTT | CASSLGQAPSPLHF
TRBJ2-1 | TRBD2 | TRBV7-9 | 15 | few | TGTGCCAGCAGCATGAGCGGGGGGCTCTACAATGAGCAGTTCTTC | CASSMSGGLYNEQFF
TRBJ2-5 | . | TRBV7-9 | 12 | few | TGTGCCAGCAGCTCGGGACGAGAGACCCAGTACTTC | CASSSGRETQYF
TRBJ2-5 | TRBD1 | TRBV12-3/TRBV12-4 | 14 | . | TGTGCCAGCAGTCTCGACAGGGTCCAAGAGACCCAGTACTTC | CASSLDRVQETQYF
TRBJ2-5 | . | TRBV9 | 14 | . | TGTGCCAGCAGCGTAGAACTAGCCGGGCAGACCCAGTACTTC | CASSVELAGQTQYF
TRBJ2-1 | TRBD2 | TRBV5-1 | 14 | . | TGCGCCAGCAGCCAGCGGGGGCCCCACAATGAGCAGTTCTTC | CASSQRGPHNEQFF
TRBJ1-4 | TRBD1 | TRBV3-1 | 14 | . | TGTGCCAGCAGAGCAACAGGGGGCGGAGAAAAACTGTTTTTT | CASRATGGGEKLFF
TRBJ1-1 | . | TRBV5-1 | 14 | many | TGCGCCACCCGAGGGACGGATTTACACACTGAAGCTTTCTTT | CATRGTDLHTEAFF
TRBJ2-2 | TRBD1 | TRBV9 | 16 | few | TGTGCCAGCAGCGTAGTACGGACAGGGAGCACCGGGGAGCTGTTTTTT | CASSVVRTGSTGELFF
TRBJ2-3 | TRBD2 | TRBV7-2 | 15 | few | TGTGCCAGCAGCTCCGGGGGGGCCAGGGCAGATACGCAGTATTTT | CASSSGGARADTQYF
TRBJ1-5 | . | TRBV20-1 | 13 | few | TGCAGTGCGATCGGACATAGCAATCAGCCCCAGCATTTT | CSAIGHSNQPQHF
TRBJ2-1 | TRBD2 | TRBV4-1 | 17 | few | TGCGCCAGCAGCCAAGAAATAGCGGGGGGCCCTGGGGATGAGCAGTTCTTC | CASSQEIAGGPGDEQFF
TRBJ2-1 | . | TRBV7-3 | 15 | . | TGTGCCAGCAGCGCCAGACCGGGCCCTTACAATGAGCAGTTCTTC | CASSARPGPYNEQFF
TRBJ2-1 | . | TRBV6-5 | 14 | many | TGTGCCAGCGGGCGGGACAGCTCCTACAATGAGCAGTTCTTC | CASGRDSSYNEQFF
TRBJ2-7 | . | TRBV13 | 13 | . | TGTGCCAGCAGCTTAGCAGGAGTCTACGAGCAGTACTTC | CASSLAGVYEQYF
TRBJ2-7 | TRBD2 | TRBV7-8 | 15 | . | TGTGCCAGCAGCTTACCGAGACTAGCCTCCCACGAGCAGTACTTC | CASSLPRLASHEQYF
TRBJ2-4 | . | TRBV5-1 | 13 | many | TGCGCCAGCAGCCCGGACTTCGGGAACATTCAGTACTTC | CASSPDFGNIQYF
TRBJ2-5 | TRBD2 | TRBV2 | 14 | . | TGTGCCAGCAGTCCTAGCGGGGGAGGGGAGACCCAGTACTTC | CASSPSGGGETQYF
TRBJ1-1 | . | TRBV6-2/TRBV6-3 | 12 | . | TGTGCCAGCAGTTACGATGACACTGAAGCTTTCTTT | CASSYDDTEAFF